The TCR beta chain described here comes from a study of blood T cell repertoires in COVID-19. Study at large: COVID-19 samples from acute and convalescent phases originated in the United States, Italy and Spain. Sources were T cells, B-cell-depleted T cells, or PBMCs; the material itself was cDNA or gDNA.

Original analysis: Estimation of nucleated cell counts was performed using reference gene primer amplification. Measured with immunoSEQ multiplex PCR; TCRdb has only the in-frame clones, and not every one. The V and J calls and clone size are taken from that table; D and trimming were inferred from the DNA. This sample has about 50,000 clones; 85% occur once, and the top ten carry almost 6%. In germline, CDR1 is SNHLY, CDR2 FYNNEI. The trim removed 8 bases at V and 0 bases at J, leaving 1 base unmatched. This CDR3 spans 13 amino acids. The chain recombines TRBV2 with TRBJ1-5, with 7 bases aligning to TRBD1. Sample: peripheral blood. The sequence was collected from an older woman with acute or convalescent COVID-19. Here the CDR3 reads CASQGDSNQPQHF. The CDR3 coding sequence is TGTGCCAGCCAGGGGGATAGCAATCAGCCCCAGCATTTT.